The clone carrying this TCR beta chain came up many times. Per the germline V gene, CDR1 is SGDLS and CDR2 is YYNGEE. Trimming removed 3 bases from V and 0 bases from J; junction bases left unmatched: 11. The CDR3 runs 19 residues. TCRdb used MiXCR to reprocess the RT-PCR reads, holding one entry per CDR3 protein. The sample holds fewer than 800,000 distinct CDR3 sequences; 11% to 15% are singletons and the top ten take 3.6%. The rearrangement uses TRBV9 and TRBJ2-4, with TRBD2 matching 11 bases. The receptor was isolated from a female donor in good health, serving as a healthy control. The specimen sequenced was memory CD4+ T cells from blood. The CDR3 coding sequence is TGTGCCAGCAGCGCCCAACTAGCGGGAGAGGGTCTAGCCAAAAACATTCAGTACTTC. Encoded protein: CASSAQLAGEGLAKNIQYF.